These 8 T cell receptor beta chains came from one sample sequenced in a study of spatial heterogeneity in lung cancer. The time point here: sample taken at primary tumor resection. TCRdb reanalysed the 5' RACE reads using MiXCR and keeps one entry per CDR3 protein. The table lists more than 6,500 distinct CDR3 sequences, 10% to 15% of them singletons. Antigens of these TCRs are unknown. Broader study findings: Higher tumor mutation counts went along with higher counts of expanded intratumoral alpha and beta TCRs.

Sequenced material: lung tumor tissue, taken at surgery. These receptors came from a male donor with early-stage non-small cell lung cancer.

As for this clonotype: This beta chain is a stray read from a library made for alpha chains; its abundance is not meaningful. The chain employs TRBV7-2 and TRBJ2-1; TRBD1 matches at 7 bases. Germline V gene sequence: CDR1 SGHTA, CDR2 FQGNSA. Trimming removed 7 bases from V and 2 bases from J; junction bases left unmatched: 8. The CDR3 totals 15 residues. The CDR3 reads CASTLGQPTYNEQFF. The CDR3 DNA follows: TGTGCCAGCACTTTGGGACAGCCGACCTACAATGAGCAGTTCTTC.

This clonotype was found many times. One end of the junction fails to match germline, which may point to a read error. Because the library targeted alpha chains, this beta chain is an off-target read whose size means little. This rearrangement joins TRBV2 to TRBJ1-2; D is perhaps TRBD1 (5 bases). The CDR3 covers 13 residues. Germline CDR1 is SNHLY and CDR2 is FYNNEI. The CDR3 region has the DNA TGTGCCAGCAGCCCACGGGGGAACTCTGGCTACACCTTC. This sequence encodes CASSPRGNSGYTF.

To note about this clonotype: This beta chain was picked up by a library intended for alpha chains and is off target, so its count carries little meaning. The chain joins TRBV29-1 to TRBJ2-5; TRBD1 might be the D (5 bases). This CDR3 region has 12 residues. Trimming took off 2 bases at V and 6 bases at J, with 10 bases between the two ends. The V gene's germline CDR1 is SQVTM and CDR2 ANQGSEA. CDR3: CSVEQGWKTQYF. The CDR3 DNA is TGCAGCGTTGAACAGGGTTGGAAGACCCAGTACTTC.

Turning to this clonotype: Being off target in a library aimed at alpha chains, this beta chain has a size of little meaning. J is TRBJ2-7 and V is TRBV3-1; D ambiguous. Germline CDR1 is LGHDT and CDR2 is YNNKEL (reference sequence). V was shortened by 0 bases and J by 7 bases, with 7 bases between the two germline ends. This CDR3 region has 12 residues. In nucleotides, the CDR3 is TGTGCCAGCAGCCAAGATTCGAGGGAGCAGTACTTC. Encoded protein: CASSQDSREQYF.

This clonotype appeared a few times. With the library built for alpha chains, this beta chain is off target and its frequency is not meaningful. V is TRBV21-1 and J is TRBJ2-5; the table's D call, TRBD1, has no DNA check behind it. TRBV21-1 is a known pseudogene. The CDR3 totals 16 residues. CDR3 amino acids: CASSKAPRQGSETQYF. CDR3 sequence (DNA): TGTGCCAGCAGCAAAGCTCCGAGACAGGGGTCGGAGACCCAGTACTTC.

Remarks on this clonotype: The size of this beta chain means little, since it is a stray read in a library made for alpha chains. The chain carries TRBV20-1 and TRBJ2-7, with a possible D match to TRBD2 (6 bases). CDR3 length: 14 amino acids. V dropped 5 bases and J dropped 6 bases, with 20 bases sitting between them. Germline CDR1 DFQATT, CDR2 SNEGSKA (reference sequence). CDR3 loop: CSAFLAGTLGEQYF. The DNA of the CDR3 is TGCAGTGCTTTTTTGGCGGGGACTTTGGGCGAGCAGTACTTC.

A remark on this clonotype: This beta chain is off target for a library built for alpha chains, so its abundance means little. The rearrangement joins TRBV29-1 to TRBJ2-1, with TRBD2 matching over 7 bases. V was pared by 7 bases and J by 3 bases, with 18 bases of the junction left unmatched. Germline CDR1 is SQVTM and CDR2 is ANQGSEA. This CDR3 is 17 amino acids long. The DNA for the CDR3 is TGCAGCGCCGCCGGGAGACCCGGTCAGCGGGGCTACAATGAGCAGTTCTTC. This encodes CSAAGRPGQRGYNEQFF.

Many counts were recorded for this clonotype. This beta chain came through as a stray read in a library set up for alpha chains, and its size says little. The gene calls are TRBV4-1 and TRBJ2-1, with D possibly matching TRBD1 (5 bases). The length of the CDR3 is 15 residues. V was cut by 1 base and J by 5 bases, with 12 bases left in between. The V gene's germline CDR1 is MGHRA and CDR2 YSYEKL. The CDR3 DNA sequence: TGCGCCAGCAGCCAAGTTACAGGTACCCACAATGAGCAGTTCTTC. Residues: CASSQVTGTHNEQFF.